This TCR beta chain is drawn from a study of EBV T-cell therapy then PD-1 blockade in nasopharyngeal carcinoma. Turning to this clone: Its antigen remains unknown.

TCRdb's copy holds only in-frame clones and misses some; the assay was immunoSEQ multiplex PCR. The data contain about 21,000 clones, about 81% of them singletons. Time point here: 266 days after commencement of treatment, after nivolumab therapy. Treatment given: AdE1-LMPpoly-expanded autologous EBV-specific T-cell therapy followed by anti-PD-1 nivolumab. This TCR derives from a man aged 35 to 55 with nasopharyngeal carcinoma. Sequencing was performed on CD8+ T cells from blood, taken around day 270 from a patient whose treatment included autologous EBV-specific T cells and nivolumab.

CDR3 sequence: CASSLGLGGAGYGYTF. CDR3 in DNA: TGTGCCAGCAGCTTAGGCCTGGGGGGGGCCGGCTATGGCTACACCTTC. The chain couples TRBV13 to TRBJ1-2; D is perhaps TRBD1 (6 bases). V was shortened by 0 bases and J by 4 bases, with 15 bases between the two germline ends. Germline loops: CDR1 PRHDT, CDR2 FYEKMQ (reference sequence). The CDR3 spans 16 residues.